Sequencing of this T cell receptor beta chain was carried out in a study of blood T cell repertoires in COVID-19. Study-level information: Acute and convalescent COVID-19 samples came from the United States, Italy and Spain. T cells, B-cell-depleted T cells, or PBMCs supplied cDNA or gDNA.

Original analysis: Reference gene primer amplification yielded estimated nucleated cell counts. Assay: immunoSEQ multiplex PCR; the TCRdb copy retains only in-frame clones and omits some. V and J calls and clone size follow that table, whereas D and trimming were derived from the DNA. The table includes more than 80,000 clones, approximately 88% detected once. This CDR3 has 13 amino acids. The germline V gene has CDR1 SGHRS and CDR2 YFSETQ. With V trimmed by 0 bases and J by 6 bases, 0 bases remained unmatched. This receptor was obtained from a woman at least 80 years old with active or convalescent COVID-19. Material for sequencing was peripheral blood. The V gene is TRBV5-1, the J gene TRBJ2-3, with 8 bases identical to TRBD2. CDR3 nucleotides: TGCGCCAGCAGCTTGGGGACTAGCGATACGCAGTATTTT. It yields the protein CASSLGTSDTQYF.